The text below deals with one T cell receptor (beta chain). The data derive from a study of blood T cell repertoires in COVID-19. Study information: Spain, Italy and the United States supplied samples that represented acute and convalescent COVID-19. T cells, B-cell-depleted T cells, or PBMCs provided the cDNA or gDNA that served as material.

Per the authors' pipeline: Reference gene primers were amplified, and this amplification served to estimate nucleated cell counts. Sequencing used immunoSEQ multiplex PCR; TCRdb keeps in-frame clones, though not all of them. D and trimming were read from the DNA, whereas the V and J calls and clone size are those reported in that table. The table has about 170,000 clones, about 87% seen once. The V and J ends lost 0 bases and 7 bases respectively, with 9 bases between them. Looked up from germline, CDR1 is MNHEY and CDR2 is SMNVEV (reference sequence). There are 13 residues in the CDR3. The chain joins TRBV27 to TRBJ1-2; D is undetermined. The sample comprised peripheral blood. The clonotype originates from a woman between 45 and 65 years old with acute or convalescent COVID-19. CDR3 DNA sequence: TGTGCCAGCAGTTTATCGAGAGGGTCTGGCTACACCTTC. As protein: CASSLSRGSGYTF.